This T cell receptor beta chain was captured in a study of blood T cell repertoires in COVID-19. Profiling relied on immunoSEQ multiplex PCR, and the TCRdb table lists in-frame clones only, not all of them. The table lists some 150,000 clones, roughly 84% of them singletons. In germline, CDR1 is SEHNR, CDR2 FQNEAQ (reference sequence). This CDR3 has 16 amino acids. The V segment lost 5 bases and the J segment 0 bases; nucleotides outside the gene matches: 7. This sequence originates from a human donor in a cohort sampled during active COVID-19. Sequencing was performed on peripheral blood. The rearrangement joins TRBV7-9 to TRBJ1-3; 7 bases line up with TRBD1. DNA for the CDR3: TGTGCCAGCAGCCGGACAGGCGGCTTCTCTGGAAACACCATATATTTT. Its protein is CASSRTGGFSGNTIYF.